A selection of T cell receptor beta chains follows, all from one sample in a study of blood T cell repertoires in COVID-19. Repertoires were generated with immunoSEQ multiplex PCR, while TCRdb's copy carries only in-frame clones and drops some. The sample holds fewer than 350,000 clones, roughly nine tenths seen once. The sequenced sample was peripheral blood. These TCRs come from a woman in her 30s with COVID-19, enrolled during active disease. The CDR3 runs from the conserved cysteine through the conserved F or W. Fields, in order: CDR3 protein, V gene.

CDR3aa: CASSIGQRAYEQYF
v_gene: TRBV27

CDR3aa: CASSEFVLGLASEQYF
v_gene: TRBV6-1

CDR3aa: CASSKLGQGGSPLHF
v_gene: TRBV28

CDR3aa: CASGERGGFDEQYF
v_gene: TRBV27

CDR3aa: CASSDPGQVLRLGKLFF
v_gene: TRBV28

CDR3aa: CASSRSRYETQYF
v_gene: TRBV19

CDR3aa: CASGLVQGVPSYNEQFF
v_gene: TRBV12-5

CDR3aa: CASSRQGKYEQYF
v_gene: TRBV21-1

CDR3aa: CASSDSTGGLRGQYF
v_gene: TRBV2

CDR3aa: CASSLHRGTAYNEQFF
v_gene: TRBV5-4

CDR3aa: CASSIGAGKSNQPQHF
v_gene: TRBV19

CDR3aa: CASSLLSSYEQYF
v_gene: TRBV11-3

CDR3aa: CASSNTIRLADTDTQYF
v_gene: TRBV7-9

CDR3aa: CASSQAGFYGYTF
v_gene: TRBV3-1/TRBV3-2

CDR3aa: CASSPSSGGGRYEQYF
v_gene: TRBV4-1

CDR3aa: CASSFRAGVDGYTF
v_gene: TRBV28

CDR3aa: CASSLTGTGVVEAFF
v_gene: TRBV19

CDR3aa: CASSPAPGLGETQYF
v_gene: TRBV14

CDR3aa: CASSQGVVTGVSPLHF
v_gene: TRBV14

CDR3aa: CASTIPGQGERQPQHF
v_gene: TRBV6-4

CDR3aa: CASSQDGGGLLAKNIQYF
v_gene: TRBV3-1/TRBV3-2

CDR3aa: CASSISTAVYGYTF
v_gene: TRBV9

CDR3aa: CASSYGGEAYEQYF
v_gene: TRBV6-5

CDR3aa: CASSLGGGSLDTQYF
v_gene: TRBV7-6

CDR3aa: CASSVGTTSTDTQYF
v_gene: TRBV9

CDR3aa: CASSPGQPYGYTF
v_gene: TRBV12-3/TRBV12-4

CDR3aa: CSVDGQGIYGYTF
v_gene: TRBV29-1

CDR3aa: CASSFGGRETQYF
v_gene: TRBV5-5

CDR3aa: CASSLGLVTYEQYF
v_gene: TRBV11-2

CDR3aa: CSVVGLGELFF
v_gene: TRBV29-1

CDR3aa: CASSFQGARRDTEAFF
v_gene: TRBV27

CDR3aa: CASSLTSGVKLAKNIQYF
v_gene: TRBV3-1/TRBV3-2

CDR3aa: CASSPLSGLDTEAFF
v_gene: TRBV18